Shown below are 7 T cell receptor beta chains from a single sample sequenced in a study of T cells after posttransplantation cyclophosphamide. The data were produced by immunoSEQ multiplex PCR, yet TCRdb's version contains in-frame clones alone and is incomplete. The sample includes tens of thousands of clones, about 91% seen only once; the top ten take less than 3.5%. The specimen was PBMCs. These TCRs come from a woman aged 45-59 years in good health and a related stem cell transplant donor.

The V call is TRBV7-8, the J call TRBJ2-4; a possible D gene is TRBD1 (5 bases). The CDR3 has 15 residues. Germline-derived CDR1 and CDR2 are SGHVS and FQNEAQ. The V gene lost 3 bases and the J gene lost 1 base, with 10 bases spanning the gap. CDR3 coding DNA: TGTGCCAGCAGCTTGGGGCAAGCGGCCAAAAACATTCAGTACTTC. It encodes CASSLGQAAKNIQYF.

The rearrangement links TRBV21-1 to TRBJ2-2; the table's TRBD2 call for D was not verified on the DNA. TRBV21-1 is a documented pseudogene. This CDR3 comprises 18 residues. The CDR3 nucleotides read TGTGCCAGCAGCAAAGACGGTGCGGGGGAAGCTGACACCGGGGAGCTGTTTTTT. It is translated as CASSKDGAGEADTGELFF.

The chain uses TRBV10-3 and TRBJ2-1; 10 nucleotides align to TRBD2. V was clipped by 10 bases and J by 1 base; unmatched bases: 4. The germline V gene has CDR1 ENHRY and CDR2 SYGVKD. The CDR3 spans 14 residues. The chain's CDR3 is CATEAGGSYNEQFF. CDR3 sequence (DNA): TGTGCCACCGAAGCGGGAGGGTCCTACAATGAGCAGTTCTTC.

This clone was seen once. The gene calls are TRBV9 and TRBJ2-2; 7 bases agree with TRBD1. Trimming removed 3 bases from V and 2 bases from J; junction bases left unmatched: 7. The CDR3 has 16 amino acids. Per the germline V gene, CDR1 is SGDLS and CDR2 is YYNGEE. The CDR3 DNA follows: TGTGCCAGCAGCGCATCGGGACAGATAAACACCGGGGAGCTGTTTTTT. This codes for CASSASGQINTGELFF.

In this sample, this clone turned up once. The rearrangement joins TRBV6-6 to TRBJ1-2; no clear D gene. The CDR3 sequence is 15 residues long. Trimming removed 6 bases at V and 6 bases at J, with 20 bases between. The germline CDR1 and CDR2 sequences are MNHNY and SVGAGI (reference sequence). The CDR3: CASSLTPDSTDGYTF. The CDR3, as DNA: TGTGCCAGCAGCCTGACCCCGGACTCTACGGATGGCTACACCTTC.

V gene TRBV11-2 combines with J gene TRBJ2-4; 9 nucleotides line up with TRBD1. CDR3 length: 15 residues. V shed 6 bases, J shed 9 bases, and the junction held 12 bases outside the gene matches. Germline CDR1 and CDR2: SGHAT and FQNNGV. CDR3 region: CASRDHGTGRPIQYF. In DNA form, the CDR3 reads TGTGCCAGCAGGGATCACGGGACAGGGCGTCCCATTCAGTACTTC. Full variable domain (remainder filled in from reference TRBV11-2 and TRBJ2-4): EAGVAQSPRYKIIEKRQSVAFWCNPISGHATLYWYQQILGQGPKLLIQFQNNGVVDDSQLPKDRFSAERLKGVDSTLKIQPAKLEDSAVYLCASRDHGTGRPIQYFGAGTRLSVL.

CDR3: CASSQDLPSGINPQYF. CDR3 nucleotide sequence: TGTGCCAGCAGCCAAGATCTTCCTAGCGGGATTAATCCCCAGTACTTC. The chain employs TRBV14 and TRBJ2-5, with 9 bases matching TRBD2. Germline CDR1 is SGHDN and CDR2 is FVKESK. The CDR3 runs to 16 residues. V lost 0 bases to trimming and J lost 9 bases; unmatched junction nucleotides: 11. The full variable domain, in which reference TRBV14 and TRBJ2-5 provide the parts outside the CDR3, is EAGVTQFPSHSVIEKGQTVTLRCDPISGHDNLYWYRRVMGKEIKFLLHFVKESKQDESGMPNNRFLAERTGGTYSTLKVQPAELEDSGVYFCASSQDLPSGINPQYFGPGTRLLVL.